A selection of T cell receptor beta chains follows, all from one sample in a study of Ad26.COV2.S vaccination and SARS-CoV-2 variants. Method: immunoSEQ multiplex PCR; TCRdb's copy keeps in-frame clones and lacks some. The sample gives 430,000 or so clones, about 88% of which show up once; around 2.5% is in the top ten. Sequenced material: peripheral blood, taken in a trial of Ad26.COV2.S vaccine versus placebo. The receptors stem from a person between 18 and 65 years old who received the Ad26.COV2.S COVID-19 vaccine or a placebo. Each CDR3 is given with its conserved first and last residue. Each record gives: V gene, J gene, clone size, D gene, CDR3 DNA, CDR3 protein. A D gene is named only where the DNA matches it firmly. Only part of the rows carry a size: once, few, many, or a class if the clone is expanded.

>TRBV27|TRBJ2-1|-|-
TGTGCCAGCAGTTACCGGCGCAATGAGCAGTTCTTC
CASSYRRNEQFF
>TRBV7-2|TRBJ2-1|-|TRBD2
TGTGCCAGCAGCGATCCTGGATATAGCGGGAGTAAGCAGTTCTTC
CASSDPGYSGSKQFF
>TRBV5-4|TRBJ1-1|-|-
TGTGCCAGCCGGGGGGGAGGACAGCTGAACACTGAAGCTTTCTTT
CASRGGGQLNTEAFF
>TRBV5-1|TRBJ2-1|-|-
TGCGCCAGCAGCTTGGCCGGCGGGGGCCTCTACAATGAGCAGTTCTTC
CASSLAGGGLYNEQFF
>TRBV7-2|TRBJ2-7|-|TRBD2
TGTGCCAGCAGCTTAGGTTACGGACTAGTTTCCTACGAGCAGTACTTC
CASSLGYGLVSYEQYF
>TRBV4-3|TRBJ2-1|-|-
TGCGCCAGCAGCCAAGATTGGGAAGGCCTACACCAACAGTTCTTC
CASSQDWEGLHQQFF
>TRBV5-1|TRBJ2-7|-|TRBD1
TGCGCCAGCAGCAGCGGTGGGACAGGAGACTACGAGCAGTACTTC
CASSSGGTGDYEQYF
>TRBV19|TRBJ2-6|once|-
TGTGCCAGTAGTTCCGGACACAACTCTGGGGCCAACGTCCTGACTTTC
CASSSGHNSGANVLTF
>TRBV19|TRBJ1-1|once|-
TGTGCCAGTAGTATGGGGGCCGGGGACGCGAACACTGAAGCTTTCTTT
CASSMGAGDANTEAFF
>TRBV27|TRBJ2-1|once|-
TGTGCCAGCAGTTCCCTTGGAGGTAGCGGTTCGTCCTACAATGAGCAGTTCTTC
CASSSLGGSGSSYNEQFF
>TRBV5-1|TRBJ1-3|-|-
TGCGCCAGCAGCAACGACGGGTTATCTGGAAACACCATATATTTT
CASSNDGLSGNTIYF
>TRBV6-5|TRBJ1-3|-|-
TGTGCCAGCAGTTACTCGAGGGGAGGCCGTGGAAACACCATATATTTT
CASSYSRGGRGNTIYF
>TRBV5-1|TRBJ1-1|-|-
TGCGCCAGCAGCTTTGTGTTGGACACTGAAGCTTTCTTT
CASSFVLDTEAFF
>TRBV19|TRBJ2-1|-|TRBD2
TGTGCCAGTAGTAGGACTAGAGCCTACAATGAGCAGTTCTTC
CASSRTRAYNEQFF
>TRBV28|TRBJ2-4|-|-
TGTGCCAGCAAGTCCCGTAGGGGGGCTCTTTGGGCCAAAAACATTCAGTACTTC
CASKSRRGALWAKNIQYF
>TRBV27|TRBJ2-1|-|TRBD2
TGTGCCAGCATTGATGGGGGAGGGTTCAATGAGCAGTTCTTC
CASIDGGGFNEQFF
>TRBV27|TRBJ2-1|once|TRBD2
TGTGCCAGCAGTTTGGGACTAGTCTACAATGAGCAGTTCTTC
CASSLGLVYNEQFF
>TRBV24-1|TRBJ1-1|-|-
TGTGCCACCAGTGAGGGTAGCCACACTGAAGCTTTCTTT
CATSEGSHTEAFF
>TRBV6-2/TRBV6-3|TRBJ1-4|-|-
TGTGCCAGCAGTTCGGCGGGGGAAAAACTGTTTTTT
CASSSAGEKLFF
>TRBV13|TRBJ2-3|-|-
TGTGCCAGCAGCTTATTTACAAGAGGTGCAGATACGCAGTATTTT
CASSLFTRGADTQYF
>TRBV7-8|TRBJ1-3|-|-
TGTGCCAGCAGCCCACAGGGTAACACCATATATTTT
CASSPQGNTIYF
>TRBV5-1|TRBJ1-2|-|TRBD1
TGCGCCAGCAGCTTGGGACAGGGTAACTATGGCTACACCTTC
CASSLGQGNYGYTF
>TRBV18|TRBJ1-4|-|-
TGTGCCAGCGGGAGGAGCTCTAATGAAAAACTGTTTTTT
CASGRSSNEKLFF
>TRBV18|TRBJ2-5|once|-
TGTGCCAGCTCACCACTGGCGGGACACCAGTACCAAGAGACCCAGTACTTC
CASSPLAGHQYQETQYF
>TRBV4-3|TRBJ2-1|-|-
TGCGCCAGCAGCCAAGGCGGTTACAGCTACAATGAGCAGTTCTTC
CASSQGGYSYNEQFF
>TRBV24-1|TRBJ2-3|-|TRBD1
TGTGCCACCAGTGACCGCCGGGACAGGGGGATAGATACGCAGTATTTT
CATSDRRDRGIDTQYF
>TRBV7-9|TRBJ1-2|-|-
TGTGCCAGCAGCTTCGACGGCTATGGCTACACCTTC
CASSFDGYGYTF
>TRBV7-3|TRBJ2-1|-|-
TGTGCCAGCAGCCCAGGCGGGGGGACAGGTTACAATGAGCAGTTCTTC
CASSPGGGTGYNEQFF
>TRBV14|TRBJ2-5|-|TRBD1
TGTGCCAGGGACAGGGGCCAAGAGACCCAGTACTTC
CARDRGQETQYF
>TRBV5-1|TRBJ2-3|-|-
TGCGCCAGCTACCCTTACCCGGGGTCGAGCACAGATACGCAGTATTTT
CASYPYPGSSTDTQYF
>TRBV25-1|TRBJ2-1|-|-
TGTGCCAGGTGGCGGGACACAATATACAATGAGCAGTTCTTC
CARWRDTIYNEQFF
>TRBV10-1|TRBJ1-1|-|-
TGCGCCAGCAGTGAGTGTATCTTGGGACGAGTTGAAGCTTTCTTT
CASSECILGRVEAFF
>TRBV7-9|TRBJ1-5|-|-
TGTGCCAGCAGCTTAGCGACTGGACGGGTGAGTCAGCCCCAGCATTTT
CASSLATGRVSQPQHF
>TRBV2|TRBJ2-5|-|TRBD2
TGTGCCAGCACCTTGACTAGCGGGGGTGTCTGGGGGGAGACCCAGTACTTC
CASTLTSGGVWGETQYF
>TRBV5-1|TRBJ2-3|-|TRBD1
TGCGCCAGCAGCAGAGGACAGGGTGGAGATACGCAGTATTTT
CASSRGQGGDTQYF